This T cell receptor beta chain was captured in a study of T cell repertoires in cytomegalovirus infection. Turning to the study itself: CMV infection and matching HLA type were both indicated by public TCR beta signatures.

A single record per CDR3 protein comes from TCRdb applying MiXCR to the reads. The sample contains 480,000 or so distinct CDR3 sequences, over 9% of which appear only once. The J segment lost 5 bases and the V segment lost 0 bases, leaving 4 bases of the junction unmatched. The germline V gene encodes CDR1 SGHRS and CDR2 YFSETQ. The CDR3 runs 16 residues. This clonotype was observed a few times. The sequenced material came from PBMCs. The TCR was taken from a human donor in good health (CMV status not recorded). Some clones in this sample may be carry-over from other donors' samples. The chain combines TRBV5-1 with TRBJ2-1; 11 bases are a match to TRBD2. CDR3 sequence: CASSLDPSGRNNEQFF. Here the CDR3 DNA reads TGCGCCAGCAGCTTGGATCCTAGCGGGAGGAACAATGAGCAGTTCTTC.